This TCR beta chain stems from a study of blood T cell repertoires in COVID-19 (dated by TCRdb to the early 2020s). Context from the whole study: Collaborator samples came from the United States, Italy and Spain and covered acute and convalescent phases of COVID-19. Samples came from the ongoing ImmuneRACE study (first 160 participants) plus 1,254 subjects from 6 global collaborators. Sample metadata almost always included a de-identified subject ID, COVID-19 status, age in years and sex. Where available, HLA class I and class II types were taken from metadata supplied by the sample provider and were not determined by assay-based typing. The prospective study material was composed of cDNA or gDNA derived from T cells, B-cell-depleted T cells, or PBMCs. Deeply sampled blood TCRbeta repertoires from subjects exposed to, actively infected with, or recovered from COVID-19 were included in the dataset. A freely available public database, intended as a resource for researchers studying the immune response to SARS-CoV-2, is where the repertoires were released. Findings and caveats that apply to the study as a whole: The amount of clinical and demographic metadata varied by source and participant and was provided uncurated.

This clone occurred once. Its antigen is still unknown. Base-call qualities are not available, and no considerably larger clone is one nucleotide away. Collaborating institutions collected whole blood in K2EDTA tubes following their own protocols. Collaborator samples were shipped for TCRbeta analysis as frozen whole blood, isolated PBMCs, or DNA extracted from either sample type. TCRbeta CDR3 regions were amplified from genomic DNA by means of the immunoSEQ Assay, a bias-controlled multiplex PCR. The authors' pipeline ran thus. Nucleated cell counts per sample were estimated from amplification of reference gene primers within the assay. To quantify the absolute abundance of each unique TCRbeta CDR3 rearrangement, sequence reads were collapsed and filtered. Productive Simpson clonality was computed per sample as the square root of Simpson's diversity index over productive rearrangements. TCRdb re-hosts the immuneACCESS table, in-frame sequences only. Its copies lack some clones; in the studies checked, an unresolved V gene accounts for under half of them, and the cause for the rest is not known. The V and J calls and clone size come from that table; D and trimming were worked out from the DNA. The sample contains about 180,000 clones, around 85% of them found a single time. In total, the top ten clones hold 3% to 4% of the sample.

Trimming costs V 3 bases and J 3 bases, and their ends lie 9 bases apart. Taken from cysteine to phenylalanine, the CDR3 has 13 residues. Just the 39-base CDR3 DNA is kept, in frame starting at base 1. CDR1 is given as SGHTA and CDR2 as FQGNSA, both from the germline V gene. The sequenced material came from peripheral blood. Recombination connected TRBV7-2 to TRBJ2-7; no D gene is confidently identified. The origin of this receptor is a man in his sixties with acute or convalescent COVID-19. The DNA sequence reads TGTGCCAGCAGCTTGCTGACAAGCTACGAGCAGTACTTC. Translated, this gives CASSLLTSYEQYF.